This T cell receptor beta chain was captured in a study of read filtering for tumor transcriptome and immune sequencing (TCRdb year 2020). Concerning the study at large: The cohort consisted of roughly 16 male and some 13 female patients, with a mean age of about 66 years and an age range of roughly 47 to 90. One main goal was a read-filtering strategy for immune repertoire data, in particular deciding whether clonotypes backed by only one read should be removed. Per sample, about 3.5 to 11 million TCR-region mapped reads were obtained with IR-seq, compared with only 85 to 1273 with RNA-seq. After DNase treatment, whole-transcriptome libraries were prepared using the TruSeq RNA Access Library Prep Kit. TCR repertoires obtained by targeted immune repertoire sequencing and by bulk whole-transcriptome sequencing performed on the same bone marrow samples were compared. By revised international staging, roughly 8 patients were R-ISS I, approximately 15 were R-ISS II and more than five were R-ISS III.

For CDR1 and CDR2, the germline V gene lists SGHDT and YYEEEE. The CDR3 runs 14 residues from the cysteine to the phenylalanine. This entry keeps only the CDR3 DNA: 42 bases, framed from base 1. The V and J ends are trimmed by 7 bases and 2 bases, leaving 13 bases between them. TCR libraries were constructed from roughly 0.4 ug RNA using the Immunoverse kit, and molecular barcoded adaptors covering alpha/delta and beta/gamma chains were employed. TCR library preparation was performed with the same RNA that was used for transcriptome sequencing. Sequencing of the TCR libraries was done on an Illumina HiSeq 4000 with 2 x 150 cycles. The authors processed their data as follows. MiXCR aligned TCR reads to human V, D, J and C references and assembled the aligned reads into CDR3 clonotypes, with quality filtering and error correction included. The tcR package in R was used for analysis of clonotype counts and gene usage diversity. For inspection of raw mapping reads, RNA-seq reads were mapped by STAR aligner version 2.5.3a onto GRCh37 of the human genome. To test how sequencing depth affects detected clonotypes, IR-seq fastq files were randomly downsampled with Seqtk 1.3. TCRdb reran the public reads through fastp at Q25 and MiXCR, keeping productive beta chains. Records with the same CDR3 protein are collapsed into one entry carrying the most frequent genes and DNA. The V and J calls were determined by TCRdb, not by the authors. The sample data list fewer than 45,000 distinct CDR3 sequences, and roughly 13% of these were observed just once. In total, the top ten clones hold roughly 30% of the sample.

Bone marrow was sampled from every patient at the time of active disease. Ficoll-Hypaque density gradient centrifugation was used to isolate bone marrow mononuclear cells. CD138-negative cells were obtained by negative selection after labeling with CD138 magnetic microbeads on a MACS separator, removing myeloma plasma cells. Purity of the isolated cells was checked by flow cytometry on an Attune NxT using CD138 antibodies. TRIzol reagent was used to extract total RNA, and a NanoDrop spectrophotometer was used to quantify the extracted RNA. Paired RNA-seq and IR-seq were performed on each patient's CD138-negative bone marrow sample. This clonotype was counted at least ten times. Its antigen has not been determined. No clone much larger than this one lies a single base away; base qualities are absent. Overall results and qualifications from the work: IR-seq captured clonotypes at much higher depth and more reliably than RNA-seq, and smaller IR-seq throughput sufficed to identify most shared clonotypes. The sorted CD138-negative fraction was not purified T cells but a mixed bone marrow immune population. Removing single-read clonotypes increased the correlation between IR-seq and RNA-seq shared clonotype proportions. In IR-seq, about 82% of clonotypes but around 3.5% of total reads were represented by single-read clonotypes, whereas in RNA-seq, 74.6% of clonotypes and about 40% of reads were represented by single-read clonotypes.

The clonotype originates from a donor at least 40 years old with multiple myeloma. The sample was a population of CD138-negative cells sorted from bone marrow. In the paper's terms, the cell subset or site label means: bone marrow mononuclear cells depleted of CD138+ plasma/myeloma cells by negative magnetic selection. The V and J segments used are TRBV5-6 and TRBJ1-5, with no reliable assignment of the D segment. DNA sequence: TGTGCCAGCGGTTTCGGGGTTGGCAATCAGCCCCAGCATTTT. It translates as CASGFGVGNQPQHF.